Reported below is one TCR beta chain. No antigen is known for it. This specimen belongs to a study of cytomegalovirus exposure and HLA in healthy donors. Study observations and caveats: In most subjects, TCR beta sequences reportedly gave accurate predictions of HLA-A and HLA-B alleles. Most of the TCR beta V segments (in an earlier analysis) were productive either about 87% or about 30% of the time. A later analysis, which compared TCR beta chains of equal frequency, found the HLA-associated ones more clonally expanded. In a later analysis, common viral pathogens appeared linked to several of the most significant clusters.

The V end lost 4 bases, the J end lost 6 bases, and 18 bases lay between the germline ends. Germline-derived CDR1 and CDR2 are SNHLY and FYNNEI. The CDR3 loop spans 15 amino acids. The PCR used 60 Vbeta and 13 Jbeta primers. Some clones are missing from TCRdb's copy, which holds only in-frame ones; the method was immunoSEQ multiplex PCR. The data hold some 110,000 clones, with 75% observed a single time. Sequencing was carried out using PBMCs. The origin of this receptor is a middle-aged man in good health and CMV-seronegative. The chain joins TRBV2 to TRBJ1-2, with D possibly being TRBD1 (5 bases). The CDR3 protein is CASSVRLGGVDGYTF. The CDR3 bases are TGTGCCAGCAGTGTTCGCCTGGGGGGAGTGGATGGCTACACCTTC. The complete variable domain, with remaining parts taken from reference TRBV2 and TRBJ1-2, reads EPEVTQTPSHQVTQMGQEVILRCVPISNHLYFYWYRQILGQKVEFLVSFYNNEISEKSEIFDDQFSVERPDGSNFTLKIRSTKLEDSAMYFCASSVRLGGVDGYTFGSGTRLTVV.